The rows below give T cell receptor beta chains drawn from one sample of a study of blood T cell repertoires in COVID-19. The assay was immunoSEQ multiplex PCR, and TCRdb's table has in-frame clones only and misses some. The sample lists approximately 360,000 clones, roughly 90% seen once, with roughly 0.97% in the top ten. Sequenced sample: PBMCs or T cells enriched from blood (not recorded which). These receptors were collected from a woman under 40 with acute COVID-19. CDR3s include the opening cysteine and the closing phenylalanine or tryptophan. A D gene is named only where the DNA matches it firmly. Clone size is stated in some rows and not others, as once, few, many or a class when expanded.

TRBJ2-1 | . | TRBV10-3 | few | TGTGCCATCTATGGCGGTGCACCCGACAATGAGCAGTTCTTC | CAIYGGAPDNEQFF
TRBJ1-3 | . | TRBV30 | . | TGTGCCTGGAGGCCCCCCGGAGACAGTGGACCTGGGTGGTTT | CAWRPPGDSGPGWF
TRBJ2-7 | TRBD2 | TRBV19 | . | TGTGCCAGTAGTGATACTAGCGGGTACGAGCAGTACTTC | CASSDTSGYEQYF
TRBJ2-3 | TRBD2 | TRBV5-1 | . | TGCGCCAGCAGCCACGGGGCGGGGGGAACAGATACGCAGTATTTT | CASSHGAGGTDTQYF
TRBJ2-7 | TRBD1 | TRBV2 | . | TGTGCCAGCAGCCGGGACAGCGACTACGAGCAGTACTTC | CASSRDSDYEQYF
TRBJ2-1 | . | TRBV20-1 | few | TGCAGTGCTCAAAGGGGGATTGAGCAGTTCTTC | CSAQRGIEQFF
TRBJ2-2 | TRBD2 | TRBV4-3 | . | TGCGCCAGCAGCCAAGGCGATCGAAGGACTAGCCGGGGGGGCGGGCTGTTTTTT | CASSQGDRRTSRGGGLFF
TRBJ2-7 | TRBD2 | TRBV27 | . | TGTGCCAGCAGCCCCAGTCTAGCGGGGCCCTACGAGCAGTACTTC | CASSPSLAGPYEQYF
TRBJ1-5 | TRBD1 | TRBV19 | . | TGTGCCAGTAGTATCGCCCACAGGGGAAGGAGCAATCAGCCCCAGCATTTT | CASSIAHRGRSNQPQHF
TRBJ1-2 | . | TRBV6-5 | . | TGTGCCAGCAGTTACGGGAGTCCTTTCGGTCGCTATGGCTACACCTTC | CASSYGSPFGRYGYTF
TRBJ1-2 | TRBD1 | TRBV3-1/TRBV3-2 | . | TGTGCCAGCAGCCTCGAGGACAGGGCCTATGGCTACACCTTC | CASSLEDRAYGYTF
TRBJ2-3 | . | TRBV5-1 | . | TGCGCCAGCAGTCTTAGCGTGGATACGCAGTATTTT | CASSLSVDTQYF
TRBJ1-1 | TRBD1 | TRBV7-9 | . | TGTGCCAGCAGCTCGACGGGGGGGACAGGGAGGAGAGGCACTGAAGCTTTCTTT | CASSSTGGTGRRGTEAFF
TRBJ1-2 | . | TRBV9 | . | TGTGCCAGCAGCCCCCGGACACAGCTTAACTATGGCTACACCTTC | CASSPRTQLNYGYTF
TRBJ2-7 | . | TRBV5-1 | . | TGCGCCAGCAGCTTGGCGGGACACGACTACGAGCAGTACTTC | CASSLAGHDYEQYF
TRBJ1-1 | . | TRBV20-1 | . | TGCAGTGCTACAACAGGAGGGGCTTTCTTT | CSATTGGAFF
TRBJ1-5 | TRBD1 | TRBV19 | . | TGTGCCAGTACCCATACCAAGGGACAGCGCAATCAGCCCCAGCATTTT | CASTHTKGQRNQPQHF
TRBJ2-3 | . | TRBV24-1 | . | TGTGCCACCAGTGATCCCCGGGGTGCAGATACGCAGTATTTT | CATSDPRGADTQYF
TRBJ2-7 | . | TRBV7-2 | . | TGTGCCAGCAGCTTAAATCCGTTAGGGAGCTACGAGCAGTACTTC | CASSLNPLGSYEQYF
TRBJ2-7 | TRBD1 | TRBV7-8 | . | TGTGCCAGCAGCCTCGTGGGACAGGGGATTTCCGAGCAGTACTTC | CASSLVGQGISEQYF
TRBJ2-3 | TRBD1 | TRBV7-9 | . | TGTGCCAGTCAACGGGCAGGGGGCCTCCAGGGCAAGGAGTATTTT | CASQRAGGLQGKEYF
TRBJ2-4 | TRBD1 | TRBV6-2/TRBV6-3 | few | TGTGCCAGCAGCTCTTTCTCGGGACAGATCATGGCGAACTTC | CASSSFSGQIMANF
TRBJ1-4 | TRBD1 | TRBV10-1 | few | TGCGCCAGCAGTGAGTCAGGGGACAGTAATGAAAAACTGTTTTTT | CASSESGDSNEKLFF
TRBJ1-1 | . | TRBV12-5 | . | TGTGCTAGTGGAAATAGGGGGGGCACTGAAGCTTTCTTT | CASGNRGGTEAFF
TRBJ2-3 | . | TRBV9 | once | TGTGCCAGCAGCGTACAGCAGAGAGGCTTCACAGATACGCAGTATTTT | CASSVQQRGFTDTQYF
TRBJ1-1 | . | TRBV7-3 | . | TGTGCCAGCAGCTTAGATCCGGGACAAGTAGCTTTCTTT | CASSLDPGQVAFF
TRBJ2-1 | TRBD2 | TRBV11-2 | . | TGTGCCAGCAGCCCGTCTAGCGGTGGGACCGTCGAGCAGTTCTTC | CASSPSSGGTVEQFF
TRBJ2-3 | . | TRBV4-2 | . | TGTGCCAGCGGGCGGGGTTGGACAGATACGCAGTATTTT | CASGRGWTDTQYF
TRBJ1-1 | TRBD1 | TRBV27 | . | TGTGCCAGCAGTTTTTTGTCGTTGACAGGGGGAATGAACACTGAAGCTTTCTTT | CASSFLSLTGGMNTEAFF
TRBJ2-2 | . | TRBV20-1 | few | TGCAGTGCTAGTGGGACTCACACCGGGGAGCTGTTTTTT | CSASGTHTGELFF
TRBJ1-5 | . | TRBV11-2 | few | TGTGCCAGCAGCTTAGTAACAGGGCCCAATCAGCCCCAGCATTTT | CASSLVTGPNQPQHF
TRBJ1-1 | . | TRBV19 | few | TGTGCCAGTAGTATGGTACTCTTGAACACTGAAGCTTTCTTT | CASSMVLLNTEAFF
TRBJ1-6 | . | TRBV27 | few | TGTGCCAGCAGTCCAACAGGGAGCTATAATTCACCCCTCCACTTT | CASSPTGSYNSPLHF
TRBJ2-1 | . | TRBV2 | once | TGTGCCAGCAGTGAAGCGCGGGGCAGGGGGACCTACAATGAGCAGTTCTTC | CASSEARGRGTYNEQFF
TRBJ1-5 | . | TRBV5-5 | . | TGTGCCAGCAGCCGGGGACAAGGAACTGAGTATAGCAATCAGCCCCAGCATTTT | CASSRGQGTEYSNQPQHF
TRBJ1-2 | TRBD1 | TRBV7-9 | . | TGTGCCAGCAGCTTTGGACAGGGAGGATATGGCTACACCTTC | CASSFGQGGYGYTF
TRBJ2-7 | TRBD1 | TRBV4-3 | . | TGCGCCAGCAGCCTGGACAGGGGAAGGTACGAGCAGTACTTC | CASSLDRGRYEQYF
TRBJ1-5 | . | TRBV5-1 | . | TGCGCCAGCAGTATGAGACCACAGGGAGAGTTGAGCAATCAGCCCCAGCATTTT | CASSMRPQGELSNQPQHF
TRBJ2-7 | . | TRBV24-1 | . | TGTGCCACCAGTGAACCCCAGGGTTACGAGCAGTACTTC | CATSEPQGYEQYF
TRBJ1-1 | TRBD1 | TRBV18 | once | TGTGCCAGCTCACCGACAGGGGGAGACACTGAAGCTTTCTTT | CASSPTGGDTEAFF
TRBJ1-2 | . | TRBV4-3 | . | TGCGCCAGCAGCCAAGAGGTTACAGGGAGGGTGTATGGCTACACCTTC | CASSQEVTGRVYGYTF
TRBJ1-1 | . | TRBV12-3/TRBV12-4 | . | TGTGCCAGCAGTTTTGGAGATACTGAAGCTTTCTTT | CASSFGDTEAFF
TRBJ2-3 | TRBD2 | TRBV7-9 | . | TGTGCCAGCGGACTAGCGGGGGGGCCAGGTCGGACAGATACGCAGTATTTT | CASGLAGGPGRTDTQYF
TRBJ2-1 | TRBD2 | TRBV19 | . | TGTGCCAGTAGTGGGAGCGGGGGTGCCAATGAGCAGTTCTTC | CASSGSGGANEQFF